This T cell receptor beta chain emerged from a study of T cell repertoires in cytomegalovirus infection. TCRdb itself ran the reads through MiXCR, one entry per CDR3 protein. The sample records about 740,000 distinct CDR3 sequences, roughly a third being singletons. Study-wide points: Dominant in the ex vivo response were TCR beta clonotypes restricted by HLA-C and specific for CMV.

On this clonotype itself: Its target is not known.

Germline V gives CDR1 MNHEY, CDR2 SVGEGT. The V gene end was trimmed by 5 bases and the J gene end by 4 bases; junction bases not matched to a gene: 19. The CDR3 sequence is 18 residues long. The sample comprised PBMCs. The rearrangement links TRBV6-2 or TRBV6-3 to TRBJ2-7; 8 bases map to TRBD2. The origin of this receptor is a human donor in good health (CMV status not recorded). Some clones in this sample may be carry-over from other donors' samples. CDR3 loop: CASSPAGPGLVKFYEQYF. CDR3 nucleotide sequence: TGTGCCAGCAGTCCTGCCGGACCGGGACTAGTGAAATTTTACGAGCAGTACTTC.